These 8 T cell receptor beta chains came from one sample sequenced in a study of OX40 agonist ivuxolimab in advanced cancers. The method was immunoSEQ multiplex PCR; TCRdb's version includes in-frame clones alone and lacks a portion of them. Of 20,000 to 25,000 clones listed, around nine tenths are singletons. Sequenced here: CD4+ or CD8+ T cells sorted from blood, sampled in a trial of the OX40 agonist ivuxolimab. These receptors all stem from an adult with an advanced solid tumor such as melanoma, head and neck, liver or kidney cancer.

The chain carries TRBV27 and TRBJ2-2; no reliable D call. The CDR3 is 16 amino acids. Germline CDR1 MNHEY, CDR2 SMNVEV (reference sequence). V lost 1 base and J 2 bases, leaving 11 bases between the germline ends. The CDR3 DNA is TGTGCCAGCAGTTTATTAGCCGGGTCTAACACCGGGGAGCTGTTTTTT. Encoded protein: CASSLLAGSNTGELFF.

This chain connects TRBV10-3 to TRBJ2-5; 11 bases map to TRBD2. Germline V gene sequence: CDR1 ENHRY, CDR2 SYGVKD. CDR3 length: 16 amino acids. The V gene end was trimmed by 2 bases and the J gene end by 5 bases; junction bases not matched to a gene: 7. CDR3 DNA: TGTGCCATCAGTGAGAGTAGCGGGGGGGCATTGGAGACCCAGTACTTC. It yields the protein CAISESSGGALETQYF.

This chain joins TRBV6-4 and TRBJ2-6; no clear D gene. Deletions cut 0 bases from V and 0 bases from J, with 6 bases between. The germline CDR1 and CDR2 sequences are MRHNA and SNTAGT. This CDR3 is 16 amino acids long. CDR3 region: CASSDSGHSGANVLTF. CDR3 nucleotide sequence: TGTGCCAGCAGTGACTCAGGGCACTCTGGGGCCAACGTCCTGACTTTC.

This chain links TRBV7-9 with TRBJ2-2; D is undetermined. Germline values: CDR1 SEHNR, CDR2 FQNEAQ (reference sequence). V lost 8 bases, J lost 6 bases, and 22 bases lay in between. The CDR3 has 16 residues. The CDR3 nucleotides are TGTGCCAGCCCCAATCTAGGGCCAGGCCGGCCCGGGGAGCTGTTTTTT. Residues: CASPNLGPGRPGELFF.

The J gene is TRBJ2-5, the V gene TRBV7-9, with D uncertain. V lost 0 bases and J lost 5, with 4 bases in between. The CDR3 sequence is 12 residues long. The germline CDR1 and CDR2 sequences are SEHNR and FQNEAQ (reference sequence). This CDR3 reads CASSLAGETQYF. CDR3 nucleotide sequence: TGTGCCAGCAGCTTAGCGGGGGAGACCCAGTACTTC.

The gene calls are TRBV9 and TRBJ2-3; D remains unclear. The CDR3 consists of 18 residues. Germline V CDR1 and CDR2: SGDLS, YYNGEE. V was clipped by 3 bases and J by 0 bases, with 20 bases between them. The CDR3 is CASSADLGRPSSTDTQYF. Written as DNA, the CDR3 is TGTGCCAGCAGCGCGGATCTCGGTCGTCCGTCTAGCACAGATACGCAGTATTTT.

This rearrangement joins TRBV4-3 to TRBJ2-1; D remains ambiguous. The CDR3 has 15 amino acids. V was pared by 0 bases and J by 7 bases, with 13 bases between. CDR1 and CDR2 from the germline V gene are LGHNA and YSLEER. CDR3 sequence: CASSQDRALINEQFF. The DNA of the CDR3 is TGCGCCAGCAGCCAAGATCGGGCTTTGATTAATGAGCAGTTCTTC.

The V call is TRBV9, the J call TRBJ1-4; 8 bases align to TRBD1. Per germline, CDR1 SGDLS and CDR2 YYNGEE. The CDR3 consists of 15 residues. The ends lost 4 bases at V and 7 bases at J; junction bases unmatched: 9. Here the CDR3 reads CASSSRTGRSEKLFF. The CDR3 DNA follows: TGTGCCAGCAGCTCTAGGACAGGGCGGAGTGAAAAACTGTTTTTT.